This T cell receptor (beta chain) emerged from a study of shared clonotypes between healthy human individuals. In the case of this clone: The antigen is undetermined.

Naive CD8 cells comprised CD45RO-negative, CCR7-positively selected cells, excluding terminally differentiated effector memory CD45RA+ cells. Study-wide results and limits: Richness estimates generally favored naive over memory subsets. The small donor group covered limited genetic and exposure diversity.

Sequencing was performed with immunoSEQ multiplex PCR; in TCRdb, only in-frame clones are kept and a portion is missing. The sample holds about 1,800,000 clones, over 85% seen once. The sequence derives from a man aged 18 to 29 in good health. Sequenced: naive CD8+ T cells sorted from blood.

The CDR3 spells CASSQLGRNTGELFF. In DNA form, the CDR3 reads TGCGCCAGCAGCCAACTCGGGAGGAACACCGGGGAGCTGTTTTTT. The gene calls are TRBV4-1 and TRBJ2-2; D may be TRBD2 (6 bases). Germline V CDR1 and CDR2: MGHRA, YSYEKL. The ends were cut back, 2 bases at V and 1 base at J, with 8 bases in the middle. The CDR3 extends over 15 amino acids.